A selection of T cell receptor beta chains follows, all from one sample in a study of cytomegalovirus exposure and HLA in healthy donors. Generated by immunoSEQ multiplex PCR, the TCRdb table keeps only in-frame clones and is missing some. This sample has 85,000 to 120,000 clones, with roughly 80% found just once. Input material: PBMCs. The receptors derive from a man aged 60 to 69 in good health and CMV-seronegative. Both conserved end residues are part of each CDR3. The order of the fields is V gene, J gene, D gene, clone size, CDR3 protein, CDR3 DNA. The D gene is left open where the match is weak. Rows give clone size only sometimes, using once, few, many, or a class for an expanded clone.

V gene: TRBV6-6
J gene: TRBJ2-7
D gene: TRBD2
clone size: NA
CDR3 protein: CASSYGGGPLPYEQYF
CDR3 DNA: TGTGCCAGCAGTTACGGCGGGGGGCCCCTCCCCTACGAGCAGTACTTC

V gene: TRBV6-5
J gene: TRBJ2-7
D gene: TRBD1
clone size: NA
CDR3 protein: CASSYRQGYEQYF
CDR3 DNA: TGTGCCAGCAGTTACCGACAGGGTTACGAGCAGTACTTC

V gene: TRBV7-6
J gene: TRBJ2-2
D gene: TRBD2
clone size: NA
CDR3 protein: CASSWGGDTGELFF
CDR3 DNA: TGTGCCAGCAGCTGGGGGGGGGACACCGGGGAGCTGTTTTTT

V gene: TRBV28
J gene: TRBJ1-3
D gene: NA
clone size: NA
CDR3 protein: CASSSLTGGNTIYF
CDR3 DNA: TGTGCCAGCAGTTCGTTGACAGGAGGAAACACCATATATTTT

V gene: TRBV21-1
J gene: TRBJ1-2
D gene: NA
clone size: NA
CDR3 protein: CASSKGYANYGYTF
CDR3 DNA: TGTGCCAGCAGCAAAGGGTATGCGAACTATGGCTACACCTTC

V gene: TRBV7-2
J gene: TRBJ1-6
D gene: NA
clone size: NA
CDR3 protein: CASSFSSPLHF
CDR3 DNA: TGTGCCAGCAGCTTCAGTTCACCCCTCCACTTT

V gene: TRBV30
J gene: TRBJ1-2
D gene: NA
clone size: NA
CDR3 protein: CAWTGIMSYGYTF
CDR3 DNA: TGTGCCTGGACCGGGATTATGTCGTATGGCTACACCTTC

V gene: TRBV7-9
J gene: TRBJ1-1
D gene: NA
clone size: few
CDR3 protein: CASRQGYTEAFF
CDR3 DNA: TGTGCCAGCAGGCAGGGGTACACTGAAGCTTTCTTT

V gene: TRBV28
J gene: TRBJ2-7
D gene: TRBD1
clone size: NA
CDR3 protein: CASSLRGYEQYF
CDR3 DNA: TGTGCCAGCAGCCTCAGGGGGTACGAGCAGTACTTC

V gene: TRBV6-6
J gene: TRBJ1-5
D gene: NA
clone size: NA
CDR3 protein: CASSYPQDPPQHF
CDR3 DNA: TGTGCCAGCAGTTACCCACAGGACCCGCCCCAGCATTTT

V gene: TRBV23-1
J gene: TRBJ2-7
D gene: NA
clone size: NA
CDR3 protein: CASSRQATSYEQYF
CDR3 DNA: TGCGCCAGCAGCCGACAGGCGACATCCTACGAGCAGTACTTC

V gene: TRBV7-2
J gene: TRBJ2-2
D gene: NA
clone size: few
CDR3 protein: CASSLLPPAGNTGELFF
CDR3 DNA: TGTGCCAGCAGCTTATTACCCCCGGCAGGGAACACCGGGGAGCTGTTTTTT

V gene: TRBV19
J gene: TRBJ2-2
D gene: NA
clone size: NA
CDR3 protein: CASSIGGSSGNTGELFF
CDR3 DNA: TGTGCCAGTAGTATAGGCGGAAGCTCGGGGAACACCGGGGAGCTGTTTTTT

V gene: TRBV7-9
J gene: TRBJ1-3
D gene: NA
clone size: once
CDR3 protein: CASSLSGGHSGNTIYF
CDR3 DNA: TGTGCCAGCAGCTTAAGTGGCGGTCACTCTGGAAACACCATATATTTT

V gene: TRBV7-9
J gene: TRBJ2-7
D gene: TRBD1
clone size: few
CDR3 protein: CASSLQGASVEQYF
CDR3 DNA: TGTGCCAGCAGCTTACAGGGGGCGTCGGTCGAGCAGTACTTC

V gene: TRBV7-3
J gene: TRBJ2-3
D gene: NA
clone size: NA
CDR3 protein: CASSLTYRDGDTQYF
CDR3 DNA: TGTGCCAGCAGCTTAACGTACAGAGACGGAGATACGCAGTATTTT

V gene: TRBV5-6
J gene: TRBJ2-5
D gene: TRBD2
clone size: few
CDR3 protein: CASSSMTSGLEETQYF
CDR3 DNA: TGTGCCAGCAGCTCCATGACTAGCGGCCTTGAGGAGACCCAGTACTTC